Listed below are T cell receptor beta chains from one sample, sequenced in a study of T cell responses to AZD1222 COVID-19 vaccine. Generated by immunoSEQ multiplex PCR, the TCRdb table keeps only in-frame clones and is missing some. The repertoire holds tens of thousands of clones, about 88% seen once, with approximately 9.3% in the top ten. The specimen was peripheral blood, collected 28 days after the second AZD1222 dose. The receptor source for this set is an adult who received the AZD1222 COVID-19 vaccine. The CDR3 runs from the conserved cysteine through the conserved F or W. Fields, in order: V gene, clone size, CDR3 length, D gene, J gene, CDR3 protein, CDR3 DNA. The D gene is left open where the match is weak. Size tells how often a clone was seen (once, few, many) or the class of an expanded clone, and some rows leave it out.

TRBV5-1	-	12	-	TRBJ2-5	CASSFAGETQYF	TGCGCCAGCAGCTTTGCCGGAGAGACCCAGTACTTC
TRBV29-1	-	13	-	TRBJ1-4	CSAADSNVGKLFF	TGCAGCGCAGCAGACAGTAATGTTGGAAAACTGTTTTTT
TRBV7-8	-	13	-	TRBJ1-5	CASSRRGNQPQHF	TGTGCCAGCAGCCGCCGGGGGAATCAGCCCCAGCATTTT
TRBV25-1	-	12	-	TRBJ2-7	CASSGGRSEQYF	TGTGCCAGCAGTGGGGGCAGGTCGGAGCAGTACTTC
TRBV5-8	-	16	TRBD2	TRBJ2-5	CASSRGLAGTGTTQYF	TGTGCCAGCAGCCGGGGATTAGCGGGCACGGGTACTACCCAGTACTTC
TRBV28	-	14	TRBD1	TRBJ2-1	CASMNRGPYNEQFF	TGTGCCAGCATGAACAGGGGGCCCTACAATGAGCAGTTCTTC
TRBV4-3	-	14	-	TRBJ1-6	CASSQDAREGPLHF	TGCGCCAGCAGCCAAGATGCCAGGGAAGGGCCCCTCCACTTT
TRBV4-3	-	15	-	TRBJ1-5	CASSLRLTSNQPQHF	TGCGCCAGCAGCCTGCGACTGACTAGCAATCAGCCCCAGCATTTT
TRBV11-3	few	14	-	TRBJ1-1	CASSSDRGGTEAFF	TGTGCCAGCAGCTCCGACCGGGGCGGGACTGAAGCTTTCTTT
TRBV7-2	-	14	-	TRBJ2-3	CASSLYLGTDTQYF	TGTGCCAGCAGCTTATACCTAGGCACAGATACGCAGTATTTT
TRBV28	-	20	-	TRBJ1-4	CASSLARTRGTQTTNEKLFF	TGTGCCAGCAGTTTAGCAAGGACCCGAGGGACCCAGACAACTAATGAAAAACTGTTTTTT
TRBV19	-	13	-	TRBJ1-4	CASSILGAEKLFF	TGTGCCAGTAGTATCTTGGGCGCTGAAAAACTGTTTTTT
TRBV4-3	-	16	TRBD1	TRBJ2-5	CASSQIQGLGQETQYF	TGCGCCAGCAGCCAGATACAGGGGCTGGGTCAAGAGACCCAGTACTTC
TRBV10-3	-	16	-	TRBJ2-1	CAISVDYRPPDNEQFF	TGTGCCATCAGTGTTGACTATCGACCTCCGGACAATGAGCAGTTCTTC
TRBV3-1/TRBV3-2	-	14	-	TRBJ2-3	CASSQDFQLDTQYF	TGTGCCAGCAGCCAAGATTTTCAATTAGATACGCAGTATTTT
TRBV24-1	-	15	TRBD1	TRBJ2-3	CATSIRDSHTDTQYF	TGTGCCACCAGCATACGGGACAGCCACACAGATACGCAGTATTTT
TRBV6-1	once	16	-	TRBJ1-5	CASSVVARDSNQPQHF	TGTGCCAGCAGTGTGGTTGCGAGGGACAGCAATCAGCCCCAGCATTTT
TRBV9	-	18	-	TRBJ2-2	CASSPTGTRLANTGELFF	TGTGCCAGCAGCCCGACCGGGACTCGCCTCGCGAACACCGGGGAGCTGTTTTTT
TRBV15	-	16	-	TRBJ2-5	CATSREGYAGQETQYF	TGTGCCACCAGCAGAGAAGGCTATGCGGGGCAAGAGACCCAGTACTTC
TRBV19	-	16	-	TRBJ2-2	CASSIAAGFDTGELFF	TGTGCCAGTAGTATAGCGGCAGGGTTTGACACCGGGGAGCTGTTTTTT
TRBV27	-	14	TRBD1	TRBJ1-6	CASGTGAYNSPLHF	TGTGCCAGCGGAACAGGGGCCTATAATTCACCCCTCCACTTT
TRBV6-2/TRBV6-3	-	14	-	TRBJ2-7	CASSPVGGTGEQYF	TGTGCCAGCAGCCCCGTCGGGGGCACGGGCGAGCAGTACTTC
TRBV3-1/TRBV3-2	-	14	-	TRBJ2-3	CASSHPASTDTQYF	TGTGCCAGCAGCCACCCGGCTAGCACAGATACGCAGTATTTT
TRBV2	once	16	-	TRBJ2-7	CASSERGWGSSYEQYF	TGTGCCAGCAGTGAACGTGGGTGGGGTTCCTCCTACGAGCAGTACTTC
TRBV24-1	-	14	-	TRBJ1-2	CATSLRSLNYGYTF	TGTGCCACCAGTCTAAGATCGCTTAACTATGGCTACACCTTC
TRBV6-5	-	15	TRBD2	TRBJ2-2	CASRPAGGPHGELFF	TGTGCCAGCAGGCCAGCGGGAGGGCCACACGGGGAGCTGTTTTTT
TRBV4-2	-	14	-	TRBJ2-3	CASSQAYGTDTQYF	TGTGCCAGCAGCCAAGCGTACGGCACAGATACGCAGTATTTT
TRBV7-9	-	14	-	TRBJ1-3	CASSPDTELNTIYF	TGTGCCAGCAGCCCCGACACAGAATTAAACACCATATATTTT
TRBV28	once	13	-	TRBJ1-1	CASTLYLNTEAFF	TGTGCCAGCACCCTATACCTGAACACTGAAGCTTTCTTT
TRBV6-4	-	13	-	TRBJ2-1	CASRTTGRDEQFF	TGTGCCAGCAGGACGACAGGGAGGGATGAGCAGTTCTTC
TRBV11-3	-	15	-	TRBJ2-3	CASSPDRHNTDTQYF	TGTGCCAGCAGCCCAGACAGGCATAACACAGATACGCAGTATTTT
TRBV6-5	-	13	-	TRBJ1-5	CASSPQGHQPQHF	TGTGCCAGCAGTCCACAGGGCCATCAGCCCCAGCATTTT
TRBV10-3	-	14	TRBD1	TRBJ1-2	CAIRLTGVDYGYTF	TGTGCCATCAGGCTGACAGGGGTGGACTATGGCTACACCTTC
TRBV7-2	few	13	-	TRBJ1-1	CASSPRGNTEAFF	TGTGCCAGCAGCCCCCGGGGGAACACTGAAGCTTTCTTT
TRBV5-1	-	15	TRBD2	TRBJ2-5	CASSGGLAGRETQYF	TGCGCCAGCAGCGGGGGACTAGCGGGGCGGGAGACCCAGTACTTC
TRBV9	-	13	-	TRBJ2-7	CASSPGPPYEQYF	TGTGCCAGCAGCCCGGGACCGCCGTACGAGCAGTACTTC
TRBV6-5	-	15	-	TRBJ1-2	CASSPQRGFRDGYTF	TGTGCCAGCAGTCCCCAACGGGGGTTCAGGGATGGCTACACCTTC
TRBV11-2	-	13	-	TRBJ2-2	CASSFLDTGELFF	TGTGCCAGCAGCTTTCTGGACACCGGGGAGCTGTTTTTT
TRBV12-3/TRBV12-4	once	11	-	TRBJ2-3	CASMITDTQYF	TGTGCCAGCATGATCACAGATACGCAGTATTTT
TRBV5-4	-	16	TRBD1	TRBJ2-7	CASSLDGRQGDYEQYF	TGTGCCAGCAGCTTGGATGGTAGACAGGGAGATTACGAGCAGTACTTC
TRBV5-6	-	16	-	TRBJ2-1	CASGPLGGGFRNEQFF	TGTGCCAGCGGACCCTTAGGAGGAGGGTTTAGGAATGAGCAGTTCTTC
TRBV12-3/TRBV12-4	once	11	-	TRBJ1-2	CASSQIYGYTF	TGTGCCAGCAGCCAAATTTATGGCTACACCTTC
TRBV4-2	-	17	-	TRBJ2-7	CASSQDGPADPYGEQYF	TGTGCCAGCAGCCAAGATGGTCCGGCAGACCCGTACGGCGAGCAGTACTTC
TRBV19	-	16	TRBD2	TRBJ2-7	CASSTLGRLALEEQYF	TGTGCCAGTAGCACCCTAGGGAGACTAGCGTTGGAAGAGCAGTACTTC
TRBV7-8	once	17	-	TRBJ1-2	CASSLAPFGNTNYGYTF	TGTGCCAGCAGCTTAGCCCCTTTTGGGAATACTAACTATGGCTACACCTTC
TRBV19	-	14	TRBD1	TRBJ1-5	CASSSTGINQPQHF	TGTGCCAGTAGCTCGACAGGGATCAATCAGCCCCAGCATTTT
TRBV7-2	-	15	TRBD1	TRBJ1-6	CASSPGTGGGSPLHF	TGTGCCAGCAGCCCCGGGACAGGGGGCGGTTCACCCCTCCACTTT
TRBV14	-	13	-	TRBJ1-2	CASSQEWYYGYTF	TGTGCCAGCAGCCAAGAGTGGTATTATGGCTACACCTTC
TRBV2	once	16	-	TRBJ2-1	CASSEAQSHSYNEQFF	TGTGCCAGCAGTGAAGCACAGAGTCACTCCTACAATGAGCAGTTCTTC
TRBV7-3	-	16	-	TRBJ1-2	CASSLTGMAAGGGYTF	TGTGCCAGCAGCTTAACTGGAATGGCAGCCGGTGGGGGCTACACCTTC
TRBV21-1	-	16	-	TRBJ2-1	CASSKGRDWSYNEQFF	TGTGCCAGCAGCAAAGGGAGGGATTGGTCCTACAATGAGCAGTTCTTC
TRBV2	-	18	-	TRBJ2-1	CASSPTSRPRSSYNEQFF	TGTGCCAGCAGTCCGACTAGTCGTCCGAGAAGCTCCTACAATGAGCAGTTCTTC
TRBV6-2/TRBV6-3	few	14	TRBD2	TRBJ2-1	CASRPRGGRDEQFF	TGTGCCAGCAGGCCTCGGGGGGGCCGGGATGAGCAGTTCTTC
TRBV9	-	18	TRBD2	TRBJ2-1	CASSPRGGVAGGENEQFF	TGTGCCAGCAGCCCGAGGGGGGGAGTAGCGGGAGGGGAAAATGAGCAGTTCTTC
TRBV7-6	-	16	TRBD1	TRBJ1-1	CASSLPEGALNTEAFF	TGTGCCAGCAGCCTCCCGGAGGGGGCTCTTAACACTGAAGCTTTCTTT
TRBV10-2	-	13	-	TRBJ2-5	CASSRAGGETQYF	TGCGCCAGCAGTAGGGCAGGAGGGGAGACCCAGTACTTC
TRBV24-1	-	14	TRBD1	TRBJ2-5	CATSEPGTGETQYF	TGTGCCACCAGTGAACCCGGGACAGGAGAGACCCAGTACTTC
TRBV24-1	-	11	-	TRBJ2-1	CATSDLLGEFF	TGTGCCACCAGTGATTTGCTGGGGGAGTTCTTC
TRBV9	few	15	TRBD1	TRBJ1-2	CASSVSTGAYYGYTF	TGTGCCAGCAGCGTATCGACAGGGGCCTACTATGGCTACACCTTC
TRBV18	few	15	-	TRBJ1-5	CASSARGDSNQPQHF	TGTGCCAGCTCAGCTAGGGGGGATAGCAATCAGCCCCAGCATTTT